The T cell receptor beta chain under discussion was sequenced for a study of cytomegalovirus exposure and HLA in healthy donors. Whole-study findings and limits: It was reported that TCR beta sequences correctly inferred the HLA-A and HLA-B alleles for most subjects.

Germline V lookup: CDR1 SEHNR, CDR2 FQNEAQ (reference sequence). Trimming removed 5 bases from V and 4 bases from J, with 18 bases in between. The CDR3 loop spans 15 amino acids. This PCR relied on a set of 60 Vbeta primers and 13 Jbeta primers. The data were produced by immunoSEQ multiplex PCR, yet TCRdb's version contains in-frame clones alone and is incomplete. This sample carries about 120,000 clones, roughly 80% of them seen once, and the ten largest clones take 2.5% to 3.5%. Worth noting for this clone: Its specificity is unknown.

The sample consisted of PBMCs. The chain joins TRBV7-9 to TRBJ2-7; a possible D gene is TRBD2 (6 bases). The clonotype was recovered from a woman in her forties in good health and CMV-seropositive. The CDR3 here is CASSPPLPSGYEQYF. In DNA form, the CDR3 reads TGTGCCAGCAGCCCCCCATTACCCAGCGGGTACGAGCAGTACTTC. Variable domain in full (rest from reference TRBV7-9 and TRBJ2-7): DTGVSQNPRHKITKRGQNVTFRCDPISEHNRLYWYRQTLGQGPEFLTYFQNEAQLEKSRLLSDRFSAERPKGSFSTLEIQRTEQGDSAMYLCASSPPLPSGYEQYFGPGTRLTVT.